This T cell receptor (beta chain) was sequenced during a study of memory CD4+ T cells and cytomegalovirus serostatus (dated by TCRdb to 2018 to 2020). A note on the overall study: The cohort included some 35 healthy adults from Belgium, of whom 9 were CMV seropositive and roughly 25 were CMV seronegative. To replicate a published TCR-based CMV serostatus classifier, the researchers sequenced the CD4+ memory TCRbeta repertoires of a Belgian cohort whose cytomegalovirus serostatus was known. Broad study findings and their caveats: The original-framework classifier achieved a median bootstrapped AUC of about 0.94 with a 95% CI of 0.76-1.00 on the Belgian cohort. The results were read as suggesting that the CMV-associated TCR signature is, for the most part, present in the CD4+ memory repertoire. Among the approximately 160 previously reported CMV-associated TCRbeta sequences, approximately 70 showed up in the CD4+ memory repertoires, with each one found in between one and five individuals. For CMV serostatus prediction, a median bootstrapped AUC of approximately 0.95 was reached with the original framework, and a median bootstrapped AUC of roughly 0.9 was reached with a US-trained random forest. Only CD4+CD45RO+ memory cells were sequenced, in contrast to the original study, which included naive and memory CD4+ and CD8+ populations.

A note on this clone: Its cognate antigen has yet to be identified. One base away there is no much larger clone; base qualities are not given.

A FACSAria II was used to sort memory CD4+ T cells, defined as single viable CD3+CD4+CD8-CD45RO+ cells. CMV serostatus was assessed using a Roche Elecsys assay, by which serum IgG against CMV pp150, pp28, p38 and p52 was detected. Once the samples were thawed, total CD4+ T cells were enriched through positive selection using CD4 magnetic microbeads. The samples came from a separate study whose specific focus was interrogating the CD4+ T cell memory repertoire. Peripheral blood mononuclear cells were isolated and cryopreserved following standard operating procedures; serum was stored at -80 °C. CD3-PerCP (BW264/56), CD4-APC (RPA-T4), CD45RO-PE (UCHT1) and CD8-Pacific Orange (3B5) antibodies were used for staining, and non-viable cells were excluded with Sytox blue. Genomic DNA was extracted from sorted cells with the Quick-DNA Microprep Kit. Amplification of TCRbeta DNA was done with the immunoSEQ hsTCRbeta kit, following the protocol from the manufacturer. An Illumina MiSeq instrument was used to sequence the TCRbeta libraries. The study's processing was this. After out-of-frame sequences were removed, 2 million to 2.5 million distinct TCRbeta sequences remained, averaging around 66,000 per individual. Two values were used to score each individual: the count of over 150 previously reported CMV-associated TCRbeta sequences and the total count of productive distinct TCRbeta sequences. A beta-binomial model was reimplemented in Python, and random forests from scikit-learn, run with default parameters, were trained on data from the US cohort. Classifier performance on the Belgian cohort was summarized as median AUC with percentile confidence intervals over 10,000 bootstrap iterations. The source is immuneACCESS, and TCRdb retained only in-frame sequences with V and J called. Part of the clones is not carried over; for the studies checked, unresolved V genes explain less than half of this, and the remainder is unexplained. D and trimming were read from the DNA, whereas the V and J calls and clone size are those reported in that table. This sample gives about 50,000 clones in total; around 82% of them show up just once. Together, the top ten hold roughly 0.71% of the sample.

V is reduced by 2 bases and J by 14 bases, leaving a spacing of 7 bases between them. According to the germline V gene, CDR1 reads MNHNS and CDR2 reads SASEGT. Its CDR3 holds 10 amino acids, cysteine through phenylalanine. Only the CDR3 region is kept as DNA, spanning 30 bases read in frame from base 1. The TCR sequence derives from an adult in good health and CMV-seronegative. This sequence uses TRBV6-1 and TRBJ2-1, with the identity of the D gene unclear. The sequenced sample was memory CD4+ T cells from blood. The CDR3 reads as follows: CASSELGKFF. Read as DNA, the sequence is TGTGCCAGCAGTGAACTTGGGAAGTTCTTC.